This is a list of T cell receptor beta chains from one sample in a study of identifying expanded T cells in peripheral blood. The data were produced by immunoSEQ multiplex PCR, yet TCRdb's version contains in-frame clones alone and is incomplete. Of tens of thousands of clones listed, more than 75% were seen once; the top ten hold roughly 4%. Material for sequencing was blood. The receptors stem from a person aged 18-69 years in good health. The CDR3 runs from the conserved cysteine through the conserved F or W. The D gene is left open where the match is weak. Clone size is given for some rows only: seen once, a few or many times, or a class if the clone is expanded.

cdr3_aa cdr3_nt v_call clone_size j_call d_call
CASREKRTVNTEAFF TGTGCCAGCAGGGAGAAAAGGACAGTGAACACTGAAGCTTTCTTT TRBV2 - TRBJ1-1 -
CASSPTEGVYGYTF TGCGCCAGCAGCCCAACGGAGGGCGTCTATGGCTACACCTTC TRBV5-1 once TRBJ1-2 -
CASSPGNTEAFF TGTGCCAGCTCACCTGGAAACACTGAAGCTTTCTTT TRBV18 few TRBJ1-1 -
CASSPGGSQETQYF TGTGCCAGCAGCCCCGGGGGGAGTCAAGAGACCCAGTACTTC TRBV13 - TRBJ2-5 TRBD2
CASSLKGVSYEQYF TGTGCCAGCAGCCTGAAGGGGGTCTCCTACGAGCAGTACTTC TRBV5-4 - TRBJ2-7 -
CASSGDRGNEQFF TGCGCCAGCAGCGGGGACAGGGGGAATGAGCAGTTCTTC TRBV5-1 - TRBJ2-1 TRBD1
CASNGDRGRSRYGYTF TGTGCCAGTAATGGGGACAGGGGGCGATCTCGATATGGCTACACCTTC TRBV19 - TRBJ1-2 TRBD1
CASSVAGEQFF TGTGCCAGCAGTGTAGCAGGTGAGCAGTTCTTC TRBV25-1 - TRBJ2-1 -
CASSQDDRGSGANVLTF TGCGCCAGCAGCCAAGATGACAGGGGCTCTGGGGCCAACGTCCTGACTTTC TRBV4-1 once TRBJ2-6 TRBD1
CASTQVGTQYF TGTGCCAGCACGCAGGTGGGGACCCAGTACTTC TRBV21-1 - TRBJ2-5 -
CASSQATGTGPYGYTF TGCGCCAGCAGCCAGGCTACCGGGACAGGTCCCTATGGCTACACCTTC TRBV4-1 - TRBJ1-2 TRBD1
CASSVGMLRWDNPAEAFF TGTGCCAGCAGCGTAGGTATGTTGCGGTGGGACAACCCGGCTGAAGCTTTCTTT TRBV9 - TRBJ1-1 -
CASSQGRETEAFF TGTGCCAGCAGTCAGGGAAGGGAAACTGAAGCTTTCTTT TRBV6-5 - TRBJ1-1 -
CASSLDGSYQPQHF TGTGCCAGCAGCTTAGATGGGTCCTATCAGCCCCAGCATTTT TRBV7-2 - TRBJ1-5 -
CASSSVGGWQYF TGTGCCAGCAGCTCCGTTGGGGGATGGCAGTACTTC TRBV7-8 once TRBJ2-7 -
CASSQDGGGGTEAFF TGCGCCAGCAGCCAAGATGGGGGAGGCGGCACTGAAGCTTTCTTT TRBV4-3 - TRBJ1-1 -
CASSFGRGEQFF TGTGCCAGCAGCTTTGGGCGGGGGGAGCAGTTCTTC TRBV5-4 - TRBJ2-1 TRBD2
CASSLVRGGRNTIYF TGTGCCAGCAGCTTAGTCCGGGGGGGGCGAAACACCATATATTTT TRBV7-6 - TRBJ1-3 -
CASSLQQGGYGYTF TGTGCCAGCAGCTTGCAACAGGGGGGCTATGGCTACACCTTC TRBV5-8 - TRBJ1-2 TRBD1
CASTRGEGETQYF TGCGCCAGCACCCGCGGGGAGGGGGAGACCCAGTACTTC TRBV10-2 - TRBJ2-5 TRBD2
CASSARRSGSPLHF TGTGCCAGCAGTGCTCGGAGGAGCGGTTCACCCCTCCACTTT TRBV2 - TRBJ1-6 -
CASSMGTIQETQYF TGTGCCAGCAGCATGGGGACTATCCAAGAGACCCAGTACTTC TRBV7-9 - TRBJ2-5 TRBD2
CASRAGTSTNYGYTF TGTGCCAGCAGGGCCGGGACCTCGACTAACTATGGCTACACCTTC TRBV5-6 once TRBJ1-2 -
CASSEHGRANTEAFF TGCGCCAGCAGTGAGCATGGGAGGGCGAACACTGAAGCTTTCTTT TRBV10-1 - TRBJ1-1 -
CASSAEGTKNTEAFF TGCGCCAGCAGCGCGGAAGGCACGAAGAACACTGAAGCTTTCTTT TRBV5-1 - TRBJ1-1 -
CASSPQDRGPRGTGELFF TGTGCCAGCTCACCTCAGGACAGGGGGCCGCGAGGCACCGGGGAGCTGTTTTTT TRBV18 - TRBJ2-2 TRBD1
CASSEYPFGDRGSYEQYF TGTGCCAGCAGTGAATATCCGTTTGGGGACAGGGGTTCCTACGAGCAGTACTTC TRBV6-1 once TRBJ2-7 TRBD1
CASSLWSEGYTF TGTGCCAGCAGCTTATGGAGTGAGGGCTACACCTTC TRBV7-9 once TRBJ1-2 -
CASRDSMNTEAFF TGTGCCAGCAGGGACAGCATGAACACTGAAGCTTTCTTT TRBV6-5 - TRBJ1-1 -
CASSLFGGVETQYF TGTGCCAGCAGCTTGTTCGGGGGTGTTGAGACCCAGTACTTC TRBV7-9 - TRBJ2-5 -
CSVERGRQGNEQYF TGCAGCGTTGAGCGGGGACGACAAGGGAACGAGCAGTACTTC TRBV29-1 few TRBJ2-7 -
CASSQEWGNTIYF TGCGCCAGCAGCCAAGAGTGGGGAAACACCATATATTTT TRBV4-3 - TRBJ1-3 -
CASSLGGGGFNQPQHF TGTGCCAGCAGCTTAGGAGGAGGGGGTTTCAATCAGCCCCAGCATTTT TRBV7-9 - TRBJ1-5 -
CASSSTGGGQPQHF TGTGCCAGCAGCTCTACAGGCGGCGGTCAGCCCCAGCATTTT TRBV6-5 - TRBJ1-5 -
CASSNLAGGIGTDTQYF TGTGCCAGCAGCAACTTAGCGGGGGGGATTGGGACAGATACGCAGTATTTT TRBV5-4 - TRBJ2-3 TRBD2
CASSSPGGANVLTF TGTGCCAGCAGCTCTCCTGGAGGGGCCAACGTCCTGACTTTC TRBV7-3 once TRBJ2-6 -
CASSSQGRISNQPQHF TGTGCCAGCAGCTCACAGGGTAGAATCAGCAATCAGCCCCAGCATTTT TRBV5-5 - TRBJ1-5 -
CASGLGMNTEAFF TGTGCTAGTGGTTTAGGGATGAACACTGAAGCTTTCTTT TRBV12-5 - TRBJ1-1 -
CASNLDNEQFF TGTGCCAGCAACCTAGACAATGAGCAGTTCTTC TRBV5-6 - TRBJ2-1 -
CASSESAGSNQPQHF TGTGCCAGCAGTGAATCTGCGGGTAGCAATCAGCCCCAGCATTTT TRBV2 - TRBJ1-5 -
CASSLMNPLEAFF TGTGCCAGCAGTTTAATGAATCCCCTTGAAGCTTTCTTT TRBV6-5 - TRBJ1-1 -
CASSFRVFNSPLHF TGTGCCAGTAGTTTCCGGGTCTTTAATTCACCCCTCCACTTT TRBV19 once TRBJ1-6 -
CASSIAAWGQGKEVDQPQHF TGTGCCAGTAGTATAGCGGCTTGGGGACAGGGTAAGGAGGTCGATCAGCCCCAGCATTTT TRBV19 - TRBJ1-5 TRBD1
CATSRVQGGSAF TGTGCCACCAGCAGAGTTCAGGGGGGGTCCGCCTTC TRBV15 - TRBJ1-2 TRBD1
CASSSQFSRGGSSTDTQYF TGTGCCAGCAGCTCCCAGTTTTCTCGGGGGGGATCTAGCACAGATACGCAGTATTTT TRBV13 - TRBJ2-3 TRBD2
CASSPQSSYEQYF TGTGCCAGCAGCCCCCAGTCCTCCTACGAGCAGTACTTC TRBV7-6 - TRBJ2-7 -
CASSRTGDGYTF TGTGCCAGCAGCCGGACAGGGGACGGCTACACCTTC TRBV5-5 - TRBJ1-2 TRBD1
CASSTRTGSGTEAFF TGTGCCAGCAGCACGCGGACAGGATCTGGCACTGAAGCTTTCTTT TRBV7-2 - TRBJ1-1 TRBD1
CASRREGGGEKLFF TGTGCCAGCAGGAGGGAGGGTGGAGGTGAAAAACTGTTTTTT TRBV6-1 - TRBJ1-4 -
CASSQDPSGQGGYEQYF TGCGCCAGCAGCCAAGATCCCAGCGGACAGGGTGGATACGAGCAGTACTTC TRBV4-1 - TRBJ2-7 TRBD1
CASSAWTATNEKLFF TGTGCCAGCAGCGCTTGGACTGCAACTAATGAAAAACTGTTTTTT TRBV7-9 - TRBJ1-4 -
CSVVRFQEDTEAFF TGCAGCGTTGTCAGGTTTCAAGAGGACACTGAAGCTTTCTTT TRBV29-1 - TRBJ1-1 -